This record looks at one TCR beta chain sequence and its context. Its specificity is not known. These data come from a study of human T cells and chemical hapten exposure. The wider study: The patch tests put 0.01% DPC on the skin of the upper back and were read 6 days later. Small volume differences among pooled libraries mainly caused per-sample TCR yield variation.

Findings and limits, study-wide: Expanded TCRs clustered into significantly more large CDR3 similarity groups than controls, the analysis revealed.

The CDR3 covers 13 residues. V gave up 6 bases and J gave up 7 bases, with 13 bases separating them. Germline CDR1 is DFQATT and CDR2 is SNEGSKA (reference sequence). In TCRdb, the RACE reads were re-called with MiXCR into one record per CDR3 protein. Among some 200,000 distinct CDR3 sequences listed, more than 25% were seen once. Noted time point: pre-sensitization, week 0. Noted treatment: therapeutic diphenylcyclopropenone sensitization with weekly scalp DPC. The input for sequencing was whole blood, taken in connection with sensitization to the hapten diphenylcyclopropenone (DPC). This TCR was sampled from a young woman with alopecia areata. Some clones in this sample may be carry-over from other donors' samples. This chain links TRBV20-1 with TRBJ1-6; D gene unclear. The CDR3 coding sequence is TGCAGTGCCCCTAAGCTCCCAAATTCACCCCTCCACTTT. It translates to CSAPKLPNSPLHF.